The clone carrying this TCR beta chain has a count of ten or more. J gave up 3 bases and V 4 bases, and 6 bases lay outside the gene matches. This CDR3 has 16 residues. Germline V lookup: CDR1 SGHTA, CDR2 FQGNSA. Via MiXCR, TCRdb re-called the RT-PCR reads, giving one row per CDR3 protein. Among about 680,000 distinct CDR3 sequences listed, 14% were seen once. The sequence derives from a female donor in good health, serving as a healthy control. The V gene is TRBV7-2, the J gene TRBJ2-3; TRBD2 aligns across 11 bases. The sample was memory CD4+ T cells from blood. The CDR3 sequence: CASSSPTSGTTDTQYF. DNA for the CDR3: TGTGCCAGCAGCTCTCCGACTAGCGGGACAACAGATACGCAGTATTTT.